This passage covers 18 T cell receptor beta chains from one sample sequenced in a study of siplizumab effects on memory and regulatory T cells. Coculturing of the mixed lymphocyte reaction cells was performed at 37°C for more than five days. These receptors lack a known antigen. Libraries were prepared by immunoSEQ multiplex PCR; TCRdb keeps only in-frame clonotypes and omits some of them. The data contain fewer than 20,000 clones, 40% to 60% of them seen just once; the ten biggest clones take up under 5%. Sequencing was carried out using CFSE-low (dividing) CD4+ T cells sorted from an allogeneic mixed lymphocyte reaction. The receptors originated from a human donor in good health; the cells came from an allogeneic mixed lymphocyte reaction.

This clone was detected a few times. The chain couples TRBV2 to TRBJ2-7, with D maybe TRBD1 (6 bases). Per the germline V gene, CDR1 is SNHLY and CDR2 is FYNNEI. Trimming cost V 6 bases and J 8 bases, with 14 bases left between them. The CDR3 consists of 12 residues. The CDR3 is CASSPGDPKQYF. CDR3 nucleotides: TGTGCCAGCAGCCCAGGGGACCCCAAGCAGTACTTC.

This clone was counted only a few times. The chain links TRBV2 to TRBJ1-3, with unresolved D. Trimming shortened V by 6 bases and J by 0 bases, and 9 bases separated the two germline ends. This CDR3 is built from 14 residues. Germline V gives CDR1 SNHLY, CDR2 FYNNEI. The CDR3 is CASSPWDSGNTIYF. As DNA, the CDR3 is TGTGCCAGCAGCCCATGGGACTCTGGAAACACCATATATTTT.

V usage is TRBV18 and J usage is TRBJ1-6; D is unclear. Trimming left V 2 bases short and J 6 bases short, with 11 bases between. CDR1 is KGHSH and CDR2 is LQKENI in the germline V gene. The length of the CDR3 is 15 residues. Written as DNA, the CDR3 is TGTGCCAGCTCACCATCGGGATCGGGTAATTCACCCCTCCACTTT. This codes for CASSPSGSGNSPLHF. Full variable domain (outside the CDR3, taken from reference TRBV18 and TRBJ1-6): NAGVMQNPRHLVRRRGQEARLRCSPMKGHSHVYWYRQLPEEGLKFMVYLQKENIIDESGMPKERFSAEFPKEGPSILRIQQVVRGDSAAYFCASSPSGSGNSPLHFGNGTRLTVT.

The V call is TRBV5-4, the J call TRBJ1-2, with D possibly matching TRBD1 (5 bases). Trimming shortened V by 3 bases and J by 7 bases, and 22 bases separated the two germline ends. Germline V gene lookup returns CDR1 SGHNT and CDR2 YYREEE (reference sequence). There are 16 residues in the CDR3. The CDR3 coding sequence is TGTGCCAGCAGCTGGCGGGGGAGCCGTGGATTCGGTGGCTACACCTTC. It specifies CASSWRGSRGFGGYTF.

The chain links TRBV30 to TRBJ1-1; D ambiguous. Germline CDR1 GTSNPN, CDR2 SVGIG (reference sequence). Trimming removed 2 bases from V and 6 bases from J, with 22 bases in between. The CDR3 length is 16 residues. CDR3 coding DNA: TGTGCCTGGAGTTCCCCAGGTCGAACACTGAGCGCTGAAGCTTTCTTT. It specifies CAWSSPGRTLSAEAFF.

This sequence joins TRBV19 and TRBJ2-5, with D hard to call. The CDR3 consists of 13 residues. CDR1 is LNHDA, CDR2 SQIVND, per germline (reference sequence). V shed 6 bases and J shed 1 base, with 9 bases lying between them. The CDR3 reads CASSPTAQETQYF. As DNA, the CDR3 is TGTGCCAGTAGCCCTACAGCCCAAGAGACCCAGTACTTC.

This clone was found a few times. This rearrangement joins TRBV6-6 to TRBJ1-6; D is ambiguous. V was clipped by 8 bases and J by 8 bases, with 19 bases between them. Germline V gene lookup returns CDR1 MNHNY and CDR2 SVGAGI (reference sequence). The CDR3 consists of 15 residues. As DNA, the CDR3 is TGTGCCAGCCGGGCGGAGACGGCTTTCTATTCACCCCTCCACTTT. Encoded protein: CASRAETAFYSPLHF.

The J gene is TRBJ2-3, the V gene TRBV9, with D unresolved. Trimming removed 5 bases from V and 4 bases from J, with 14 bases in between. CDR3 length: 14 residues. Germline lookup yields CDR1 SGDLS and CDR2 YYNGEE. CDR3 sequence reads: CASRARIQSDTQYF. Here the CDR3 DNA reads TGTGCCAGCAGGGCAAGGATTCAGTCAGATACGCAGTATTTT.

The chain couples TRBV19 to TRBJ2-1, with TRBD2 identical over 11 bases. From germline, CDR1 is LNHDA and CDR2 SQIVND (reference sequence). V gave up 7 bases and J gave up 10 bases; unmatched junction bases: 9. This CDR3 spans 14 amino acids. The CDR3, as DNA: TGTGCCAGTAAATCTAGCGGGGGGCCCAAGGAGCAGTTCTTC. As protein: CASKSSGGPKEQFF.

In this sample, this clone turned up a few times. J is TRBJ1-3 and V is TRBV10-1; the match to TRBD1 covers 9 bases. CDR1 and CDR2 (germline): WNHNN, SYGVQD (reference sequence). This CDR3 region has 14 residues. The J segment lost 3 bases and the V segment lost 8 bases, leaving 5 bases of the junction unmatched. The CDR3 region is CASFDRGDGNTIYF. In DNA form, the CDR3 reads TGCGCCAGCTTTGACAGGGGGGATGGAAACACCATATATTTT.

The chain recombines TRBV5-1 with TRBJ2-7; the match to TRBD2 covers 8 bases. Germline V lookup: CDR1 SGHRS, CDR2 YFSETQ. CDR3 length: 15 amino acids. The V gene end was trimmed by 4 bases and the J gene end by 2 bases; junction bases not matched to a gene: 8. This CDR3 reads CASSQASGGAYEQYF. Written as DNA, the CDR3 is TGCGCCAGCAGCCAGGCATCGGGGGGGGCCTACGAGCAGTACTTC.

This clone was found a few times. The J gene is TRBJ1-1, the V gene TRBV7-3, with D possibly matching TRBD1 (5 bases). From germline, CDR1 is SGHTA and CDR2 FQGTGA. Trimming took off 2 bases at V and 1 base at J, with 5 bases between the two ends. The CDR3 runs to 13 residues. In DNA form, the CDR3 reads TGTGCCAGCAGCTTAGGGGCGAACACTGAAGCTTTCTTT. Residues: CASSLGANTEAFF.

A few counts support this clone. This sequence joins TRBV28 and TRBJ2-5, with no clear D. Germline CDR1 and CDR2: MDHEN and SYDVKM. The CDR3 consists of 14 residues. V shed 4 bases and J shed 5 bases, with 14 bases lying between them. In DNA, the CDR3 is TGTGCCAGCAGTTCCCCACTGGGGTGGGAGACCCAGTACTTC. This sequence encodes CASSSPLGWETQYF.

The chain recombines TRBV13 with TRBJ1-1; D remains ambiguous. The length of the CDR3 is 11 residues. Trimming cost V 5 bases and J 4 bases, with 5 bases left between them. From germline, CDR1 is PRHDT and CDR2 FYEKMQ (reference sequence). CDR3 residues: CASSRGTEAFF. CDR3 bases: TGTGCCAGCAGCCGAGGCACTGAAGCTTTCTTT.

In its sample, this clone was seen a few times. The chain links TRBV28 to TRBJ2-3; D is uncertain. This CDR3 region has 13 residues. Germline lookup yields CDR1 MDHEN and CDR2 SYDVKM. V was cut by 6 bases and J by 5 bases, with 12 bases left in between. DNA for the CDR3: TGTGCCAGCAGCTCCATCCAAGGAGATACGCAGTATTTT. Translating gives CASSSIQGDTQYF.

The chain joins TRBV6-5 to TRBJ2-1; 7 nucleotides match TRBD1. Trimming removed 0 bases from V and 11 bases from J; junction bases left unmatched: 10. The CDR3 totals 15 residues. Germline values: CDR1 MNHEY, CDR2 SVGAGI. The CDR3 region is CASSYSGRDRNQQFF. DNA of the CDR3: TGTGCCAGCAGTTACTCGGGCAGGGACAGAAATCAGCAGTTCTTC.

This clone has more than one count but fewer than ten. The rearrangement links TRBV28 to TRBJ2-7, with 8 bases that match TRBD1. The CDR3 consists of 16 residues. Germline V gene data show CDR1 as MDHEN and CDR2 as SYDVKM. Trimming cost V 2 bases and J 5 bases; bases outside gene matches: 11. The CDR3 sequence: CASSLGGAGGLHEQYF. The CDR3, as DNA: TGTGCCAGCAGTTTAGGAGGGGCAGGGGGCCTCCACGAGCAGTACTTC.

The rearrangement uses TRBV19 and TRBJ2-3; no reliable D call. Trimming stripped 5 bases from V and 7 bases from J, with 16 bases between. The CDR3 loop spans 14 amino acids. The V gene's germline CDR1 is LNHDA and CDR2 SQIVND (reference sequence). CDR3 in amino acids: CASSPSWAVNTQYF. In DNA, the CDR3 is TGTGCCAGTAGTCCCAGCTGGGCGGTAAATACGCAGTATTTT.